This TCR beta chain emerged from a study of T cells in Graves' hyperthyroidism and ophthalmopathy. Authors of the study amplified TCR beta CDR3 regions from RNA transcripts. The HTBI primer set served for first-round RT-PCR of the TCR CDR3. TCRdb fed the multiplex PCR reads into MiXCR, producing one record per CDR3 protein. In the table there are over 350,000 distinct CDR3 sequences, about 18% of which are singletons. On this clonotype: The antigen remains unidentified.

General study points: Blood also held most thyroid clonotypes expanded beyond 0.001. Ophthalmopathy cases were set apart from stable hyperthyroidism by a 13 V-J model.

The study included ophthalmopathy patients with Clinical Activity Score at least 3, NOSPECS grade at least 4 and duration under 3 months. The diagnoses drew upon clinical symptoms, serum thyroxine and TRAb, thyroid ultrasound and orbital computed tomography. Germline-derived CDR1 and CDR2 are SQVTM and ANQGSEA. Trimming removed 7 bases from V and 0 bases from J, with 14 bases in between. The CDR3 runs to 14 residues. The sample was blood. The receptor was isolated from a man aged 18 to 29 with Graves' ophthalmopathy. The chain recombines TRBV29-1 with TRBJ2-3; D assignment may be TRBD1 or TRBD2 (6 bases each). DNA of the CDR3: TGCAGCGCCGTCTGGGGGGCGAGCACAGATACGCAGTATTTT. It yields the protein CSAVWGASTDTQYF.